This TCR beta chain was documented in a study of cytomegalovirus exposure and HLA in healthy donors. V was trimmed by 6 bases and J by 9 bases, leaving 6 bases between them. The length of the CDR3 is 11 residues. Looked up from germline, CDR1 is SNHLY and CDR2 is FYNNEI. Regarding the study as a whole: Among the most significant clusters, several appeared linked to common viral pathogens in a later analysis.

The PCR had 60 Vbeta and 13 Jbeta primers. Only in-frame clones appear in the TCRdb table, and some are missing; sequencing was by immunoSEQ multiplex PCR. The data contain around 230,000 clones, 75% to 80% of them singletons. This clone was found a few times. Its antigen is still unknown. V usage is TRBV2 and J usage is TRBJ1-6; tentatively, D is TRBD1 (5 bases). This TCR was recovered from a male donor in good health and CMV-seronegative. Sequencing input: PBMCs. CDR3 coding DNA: TGTGCCAGCAGGGACATTTCACCCCTCCACTTT. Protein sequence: CASRDISPLHF.